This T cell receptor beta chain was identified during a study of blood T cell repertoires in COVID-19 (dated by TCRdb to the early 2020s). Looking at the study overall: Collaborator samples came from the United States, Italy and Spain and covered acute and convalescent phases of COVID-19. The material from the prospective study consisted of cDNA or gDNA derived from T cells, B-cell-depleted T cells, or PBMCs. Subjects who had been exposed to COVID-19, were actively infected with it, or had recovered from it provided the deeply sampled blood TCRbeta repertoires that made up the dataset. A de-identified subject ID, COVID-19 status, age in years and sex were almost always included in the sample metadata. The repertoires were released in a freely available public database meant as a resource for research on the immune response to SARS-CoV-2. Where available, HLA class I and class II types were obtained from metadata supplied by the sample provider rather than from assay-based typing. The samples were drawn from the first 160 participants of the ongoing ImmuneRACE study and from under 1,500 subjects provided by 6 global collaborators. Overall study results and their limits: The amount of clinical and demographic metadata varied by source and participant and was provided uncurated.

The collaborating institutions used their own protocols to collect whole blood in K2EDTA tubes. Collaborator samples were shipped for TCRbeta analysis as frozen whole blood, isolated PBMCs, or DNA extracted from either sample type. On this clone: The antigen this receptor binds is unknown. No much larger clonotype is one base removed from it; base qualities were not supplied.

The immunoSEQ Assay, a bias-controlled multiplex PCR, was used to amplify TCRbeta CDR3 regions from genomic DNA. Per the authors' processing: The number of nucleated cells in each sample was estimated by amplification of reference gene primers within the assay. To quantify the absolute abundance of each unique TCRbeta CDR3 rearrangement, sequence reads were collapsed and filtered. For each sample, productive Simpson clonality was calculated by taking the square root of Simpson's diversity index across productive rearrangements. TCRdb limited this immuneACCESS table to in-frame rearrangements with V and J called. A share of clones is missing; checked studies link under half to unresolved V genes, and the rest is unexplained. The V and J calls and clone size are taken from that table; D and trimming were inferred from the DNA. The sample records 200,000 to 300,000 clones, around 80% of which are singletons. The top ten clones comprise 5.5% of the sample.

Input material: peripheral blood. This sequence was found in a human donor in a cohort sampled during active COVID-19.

The CDR3 here reads CASSLRSGFSIGETQYF. The nucleotides are TGTGCCAGCAGCTTGCGTAGCGGGTTTTCGATAGGGGAGACCCAGTACTTC. The chain employs TRBV5-6 and TRBJ2-5, with 7 junctional bases fitting TRBD2. The CDR1 and CDR2 encoded by the germline V gene are SGHDT and YYEEEE. The CDR3 spans 17 residues, from the cysteine through the phenylalanine. This entry keeps only the CDR3 DNA: 51 bases, framed from base 1. Germline trimming amounts to 1 base on V and 5 bases on J, with 14 as the count of junction bases outside the gene matches.